This entry lists 14 T cell receptor beta chains sequenced from one sample in a study of glioma-infiltrating T cells. Amplification of TCR alpha and beta CDR3 regions from RNA used iRepertoire nested multiplex PCR. TCRdb re-derived calls from the multiplex PCR reads in MiXCR, one entry per CDR3 protein. Of approximately 89,000 distinct CDR3 sequences listed, around a quarter were seen once; the top ten hold around 7%. The material sequenced was glioma tissue, nonneoplastic brain tissue, or PBMCs (not recorded which). The source is a human donor with low-grade glioma or glioblastoma, undergoing nonglioma brain surgery, or in good health (not recorded which).

The chain employs TRBV20-1 and TRBJ1-6; TRBD1 is a possible D gene (5 bases). The V gene lost 5 bases and the J gene lost 13 bases, with 21 bases spanning the gap. The germline CDR1 and CDR2 sequences are DFQATT and SNEGSKA (reference sequence). The CDR3 length is 14 residues. CDR3 bases: TGCAGTGCTCCCCCGGGACCCGCCGCCGCCCCCCTCCACTTT. Its translation: CSAPPGPAAAPLHF.

This clonotype was counted at least ten times. The chain joins TRBV3-1 to TRBJ1-1; 7 nucleotides match TRBD1. The V and J ends lost 3 bases and 4 bases, in that order; junction bases with no gene match: 5. Germline V gene data show CDR1 as LGHDT and CDR2 as YNNKEL (reference sequence). The CDR3 length is 14 residues. The CDR3 region has the DNA TGTGCCAGCAGCCAGCGGGACAGTGCCACTGAAGCTTTCTTT. This codes for CASSQRDSATEAFF.

This clonotype was seen many times. This chain joins TRBV20-1 and TRBJ2-5; D is tentatively TRBD1 or TRBD2 (5 bases each). V shed 2 bases and J shed 5 bases, with 21 bases lying between them. The CDR3 has 16 residues. The germline V gene encodes CDR1 DFQATT and CDR2 SNEGSKA (reference sequence). CDR3 DNA: TGCAGTGCTAGAACCGCCCGGGACCCTAAAGGGGAGACCCAGTACTTC. Translation: CSARTARDPKGETQYF.

V is TRBV5-4 and J is TRBJ2-1, with unresolved D. The CDR3 contains 15 residues. Trimming pared 7 bases from V and 2 bases from J, leaving 16 bases between. Germline loops: CDR1 SGHNT, CDR2 YYREEE (reference sequence). CDR3 DNA sequence: TGTGCCAGCGGATCGGGCGGTACAACCTACAATGAGCAGTTCTTC. Its translation: CASGSGGTTYNEQFF.

On this clonotype: A much bigger clone sits one base away, suggesting this may be a read error. J is TRBJ1-2 and V is TRBV3-1; perhaps TRBD1 as D (5 bases). Trimming took 3 bases from V and 10 from J, leaving 21 bases between them. The CDR3 spans 15 residues. The V gene's germline CDR1 is LGHDT and CDR2 YNNKEL (reference sequence). In nucleotides, the CDR3 is TGTGCCAGCAGCCATCGGGGGGGGGAGGGCGATGCCTACACCTTC. It translates to CASSHRGGEGDAYTF.

The chain couples TRBV5-1 to TRBJ1-2; 9 bases align to TRBD1. This CDR3 region has 14 residues. V trimming: 0 bases; J trimming: 5 bases; junction bases outside the gene matches: 2. Germline CDR1 and CDR2: SGHRS and YFSETQ. DNA for the CDR3: TGCGCCAGCAGCTTGGGACAGGGGGTGTATGGCTACACCTTC. It encodes CASSLGQGVYGYTF.

As for this clonotype: This may arise from a read error, as a much more abundant clone is one base away. This chain joins TRBV7-2 and TRBJ2-5, with TRBD2 matching 7 bases. Germline V gene lookup returns CDR1 SGHTA and CDR2 FQGNSA. The CDR3 contains 16 residues. Trimming removed 1 base from V and 11 bases from J; junction bases left unmatched: 16. The chain's CDR3 is CASSLGGGTSYNEQYF. As DNA, the CDR3 is TGTGCCAGCAGCTTAGGGGGGGGAACCTCCTACAATGAGCAGTACTTC.

This clonotype has just one count. This chain links TRBV10-2 with TRBJ2-3; 8 bases align to TRBD2. J was trimmed by 0 bases and V by 10 bases; bases with no gene match: 6. Germline-derived CDR1 and CDR2 are WSHSY and SAAADI. The CDR3 is 14 residues long. CDR3 loop: CATRERGSTDTQYF. Here the CDR3 DNA reads TGCGCCACCAGGGAGCGGGGGAGCACAGATACGCAGTATTTT.

In its sample, this clonotype was seen a few times. The chain employs TRBV4-2 and TRBJ2-3; D is undetermined. The V end lost 7 bases, the J end lost 0 bases, and 17 bases lay between the germline ends. This CDR3 region has 16 residues. Per germline, CDR1 LGHNA and CDR2 YNFKEQ. DNA of the CDR3: TGTGCCAGCACCACCCACCGAGCTACTAGCACAGATACGCAGTATTTT. Translating it yields CASTTHRATSTDTQYF.

This clonotype appeared once. This may arise from a read error, as a much more abundant clone is one base away. The chain uses TRBV18 and TRBJ2-1, with TRBD2 matching over 7 bases. Germline V gene sequence: CDR1 KGHSH, CDR2 LQKENI. The CDR3 is made up of 15 amino acids. CDR3 region: CASSPYQRDGNEQLF. The CDR3 nucleotides read TGTGCCAGCTCACCATACCAGCGGGACGGCAATGAGCAGCTCTTC. The whole variable domain, remainder taken from reference TRBV18 and TRBJ2-1, is NAGVMQNPRHLVRRRGQEARLRCSPMKGHSHVYWYRQLPEEGLKFMVYLQKENIIDESGMPKERFSAEFPKEGPSILRIQQVVRGDSAAYFCASSPYQRDGNEQLFGPGTRLTVL.

Notes on this clonotype: A much more abundant neighbour one base away suggests this may be a read error. This chain links TRBV7-2 with TRBJ1-2; D remains unclear. V was shortened by 6 bases and J by 4 bases, with 12 bases between the two germline ends. The CDR3 has 13 amino acids. In germline, CDR1 is SGHTA, CDR2 FQGNSA. The CDR3 region has the DNA TGTGCCAGCAGTCGCCAGGCGCCCTATGGCTACACCTTC. This gives the protein CASSRQAPYGYTF.

The gene calls are TRBV2 and TRBJ2-5; 10 bases align to TRBD1. The CDR3 has 15 residues. Germline V gene sequence: CDR1 SNHLY, CDR2 FYNNEI. The ends lost 5 bases at V and 5 bases at J; junction bases unmatched: 8. The CDR3 nucleotides read TGTGCCAGCAGTAGTACCCCGGGACAGGGGGAGACCCAGTACTTC. This encodes CASSSTPGQGETQYF.

This clonotype has a count of ten or more. This chain connects TRBV6-2 or TRBV6-3 to TRBJ2-7; a possible D gene is TRBD2 (5 bases). With 6 bases removed from V and 2 bases from J, the gap between germline ends came to 20 bases. The CDR3 is 16 residues long. CDR1 and CDR2 (germline): MNHEY, SVGEGT. The CDR3 sequence is CASSPHLVLRAYEQYF. The CDR3 DNA reads TGTGCCAGCAGCCCCCACCTGGTACTGAGGGCCTACGAGCAGTACTTC.

This chain uses TRBV4-2 with TRBJ1-2, with D perhaps matching TRBD1 (6 bases). Germline V gene data show CDR1 as LGHNA and CDR2 as YNFKEQ. This CDR3 comprises 14 residues. Trimming stripped 9 bases from V and 3 bases from J, with 17 bases between. CDR3 sequence: CARSPDSTHYGYTF. The CDR3 nucleotides read TGTGCCAGGAGTCCGGACAGTACTCACTATGGCTACACCTTC.